This note documents a single TCR beta chain sequence. The sample comes from a study of T cell changes during pregnancy in multiple sclerosis. Sequencing used immunoSEQ multiplex PCR; TCRdb keeps in-frame clones, though not all of them. The data show around 83,000 clones, about nine tenths seen once. Germline CDR1 SGHTS, CDR2 YDEGEE. There are 12 residues in the CDR3. Trimming took 6 bases from V and 3 from J, leaving 10 bases between them. This chain uses TRBV5-8 with TRBJ2-7, with D unresolved. The sequences come from CD4+ T cells from peripheral blood mononuclear cells, collected in the second trimester of pregnancy. The source is a female donor with multiple sclerosis, enrolled in a pregnancy study. This CDR3 is CASTTVVYEQYF. Written as DNA, the CDR3 is TGTGCCAGCACTACCGTGGTCTACGAGCAGTACTTC.